This T cell receptor (beta chain) was found in a study of STAT3 mutations in large granular lymphocyte leukemia. Study-level information: Canonical activating STAT3 mutations were detected in roughly half of the longitudinally sequenced T-LGLL patients. Study-level points and caveats: In several patients, dominant TCR clone burden exceeded STAT3 mutant burden, suggesting STAT3 mutation arose secondarily. At least one immunodominant TCR beta clonotype appeared in every T-cell large granular lymphocyte leukemia patient. All newly emerging clones after therapy were STAT3 wild type. Clonal expansion was inferred from other time points because no sample existed at each clone's first appearance.

For this clone: Its cognate antigen is unknown.

TCRdb's table, derived via immunoSEQ multiplex PCR, lists solely in-frame clones and lacks some. Of some 4,500 clones detected, approximately 49% appear once; the ten largest clones hold 84%. The V and J ends lost 0 bases and 5 bases respectively, with 4 bases between them. This CDR3 contains 12 residues. Germline CDR1 MNHNY, CDR2 SVGAGI (reference sequence). This chain links TRBV6-6 with TRBJ1-1, with D unresolved. The receptor was derived from a man aged 55 to 69 with T-cell large granular lymphocyte leukemia. Some clones in this sample may be carry-over from other donors' samples. Source material: peripheral blood mononuclear cells. The CDR3 region has the DNA TGTGCCAGCAGTTACTCGTTGACTGAAGCTTTCTTT. Residues: CASSYSLTEAFF.